The rows below give T cell receptor beta chains drawn from one sample of a study of blood T cell repertoires in COVID-19. Method: immunoSEQ multiplex PCR; TCRdb's copy keeps in-frame clones and lacks some. In the table there are 100,000 to 130,000 clones, approximately 88% of which are singletons. The sequenced sample consisted of peripheral blood. All receptors derive from a human donor in a cohort sampled during active COVID-19. CDR3s include the opening cysteine and the closing phenylalanine or tryptophan. Fields, in order: V gene, D gene, clone size, J gene, CDR3 DNA, CDR3 protein. D genes are given only for firm matches. Size values are once, few and many counts, or a class for expanded clones, and some rows have none.

v_gene: TRBV28
d_gene: TRBD1
abundance: once
j_gene: TRBJ2-7
CDR3nt: TGTGCCAGCAGTCCAGGACAGGGTTTCCCCTACGAGCAGTACTTC
CDR3aa: CASSPGQGFPYEQYF

v_gene: TRBV11-2
d_gene: NA
abundance: NA
j_gene: TRBJ2-7
CDR3nt: TGTGCCAGCAGCTTAGGCTGGTCAGGGGCCTACGAGCAGTACTTC
CDR3aa: CASSLGWSGAYEQYF

v_gene: TRBV4-1
d_gene: NA
abundance: NA
j_gene: TRBJ2-1
CDR3nt: TGCGCCAGCAGCCAAGATGAGGGATCTTACAATGAGCAGTTCTTC
CDR3aa: CASSQDEGSYNEQFF

v_gene: TRBV7-6
d_gene: TRBD2
abundance: NA
j_gene: TRBJ2-5
CDR3nt: TGTGCCAGCAGCTTAGAAGGAGCGGGAGGGACGGGGTACCAAGAGACCCAGTACTTC
CDR3aa: CASSLEGAGGTGYQETQYF

v_gene: TRBV2
d_gene: TRBD2
abundance: NA
j_gene: TRBJ2-1
CDR3nt: TGTGCCAGCAGTCTTGGACTAGCGGGAGACTGGTTCTTC
CDR3aa: CASSLGLAGDWFF

v_gene: TRBV9
d_gene: NA
abundance: NA
j_gene: TRBJ2-2
CDR3nt: TGTGCCAGCAGCGCCCCGAGGCAGGGCGGTCCCAACGGCGGGGAGCTGTTTTTT
CDR3aa: CASSAPRQGGPNGGELFF

v_gene: TRBV3-1/TRBV3-2
d_gene: NA
abundance: NA
j_gene: TRBJ1-2
CDR3nt: TGTGCCAGCAGCCAAGGGAGGAGAATCTATGGCTACACCTTC
CDR3aa: CASSQGRRIYGYTF

v_gene: TRBV11-2
d_gene: NA
abundance: NA
j_gene: TRBJ2-3
CDR3nt: TGTGCCAGCAGCTTAAACCCACCGGGGGTGGATACGCAGTATTTT
CDR3aa: CASSLNPPGVDTQYF

v_gene: TRBV7-9
d_gene: NA
abundance: few
j_gene: TRBJ1-3
CDR3nt: TGTGCCAGCAGCAAAGACACAGCCGCGGGCTCTGGAAACACCATATATTTT
CDR3aa: CASSKDTAAGSGNTIYF

v_gene: TRBV18
d_gene: NA
abundance: NA
j_gene: TRBJ2-7
CDR3nt: TGTGCCAGCTCACCACCTCACTTGTCCTACGAGCAGTACTTC
CDR3aa: CASSPPHLSYEQYF

v_gene: TRBV5-6
d_gene: NA
abundance: NA
j_gene: TRBJ1-2
CDR3nt: TGTGCCAGCAGCCTTGGGAGGGCTACGTATGGCTACACCTTC
CDR3aa: CASSLGRATYGYTF

v_gene: TRBV11-2
d_gene: TRBD2
abundance: NA
j_gene: TRBJ2-5
CDR3nt: TGTGCCAGCATGACGACTAGCGGGAGCTTCGAGACCCAGTACTTC
CDR3aa: CASMTTSGSFETQYF

v_gene: TRBV20-1
d_gene: NA
abundance: once
j_gene: TRBJ1-2
CDR3nt: TGCAGTGCTAGTCGGGCAGGGGAAACTTTTGGCTACACCTTC
CDR3aa: CSASRAGETFGYTF

v_gene: TRBV14
d_gene: NA
abundance: once
j_gene: TRBJ1-1
CDR3nt: TGTGCCAGCAGCTATACAGGGATTGCTTTCTTT
CDR3aa: CASSYTGIAFF

v_gene: TRBV5-4
d_gene: NA
abundance: NA
j_gene: TRBJ2-7
CDR3nt: TGTGCCAGCAGCCACCCAGGGTCAACACCCTACGAGCAGTACTTC
CDR3aa: CASSHPGSTPYEQYF

v_gene: TRBV5-5
d_gene: NA
abundance: NA
j_gene: TRBJ1-1
CDR3nt: TGTGCCAGCAGCTTAGACATCCGTCTCCCTGAAGCTTTCTTT
CDR3aa: CASSLDIRLPEAFF

v_gene: TRBV27
d_gene: TRBD2
abundance: NA
j_gene: TRBJ2-1
CDR3nt: TGTGCCTGCGGTGCGGGACTAGCCTTTGGAGGGGAGCAGTTCTTC
CDR3aa: CACGAGLAFGGEQFF

v_gene: TRBV6-6
d_gene: TRBD1
abundance: once
j_gene: TRBJ1-6
CDR3nt: TGTGCCAGCAGGGATTATAGGACAGGTGATTCACCCCTCCACTTT
CDR3aa: CASRDYRTGDSPLHF

v_gene: TRBV2
d_gene: NA
abundance: NA
j_gene: TRBJ2-2
CDR3nt: TGTGCCAGCGGGGACTTGGCGAACACCGGGGAGCTGTTTTTT
CDR3aa: CASGDLANTGELFF

v_gene: TRBV7-2
d_gene: TRBD1
abundance: NA
j_gene: TRBJ1-1
CDR3nt: TGTGCCAGCAGCCTCCACAGGGGGGGCACTGAAGCTTTCTTT
CDR3aa: CASSLHRGGTEAFF

v_gene: TRBV5-1
d_gene: NA
abundance: NA
j_gene: TRBJ2-4
CDR3nt: TGCGCCAGCAGCTTGGGAACAGGGCCGGTGGCCAAAAACATTCAGTACTTC
CDR3aa: CASSLGTGPVAKNIQYF

v_gene: TRBV24-1
d_gene: NA
abundance: NA
j_gene: TRBJ1-5
CDR3nt: TGTGCCACCAGTGACCCCGGAGGAGTCAATCAGCCCCAGCATTTT
CDR3aa: CATSDPGGVNQPQHF

v_gene: TRBV6-5
d_gene: NA
abundance: NA
j_gene: TRBJ2-1
CDR3nt: TGTGCCAGCAGTTACTCAAGGGGGAATGAGCAGTTCTTC
CDR3aa: CASSYSRGNEQFF

v_gene: TRBV4-3
d_gene: NA
abundance: once
j_gene: TRBJ1-1
CDR3nt: TGCGCCAGCAGCCAACTAGGGGTGATGAACACTGAAGCTTTCTTT
CDR3aa: CASSQLGVMNTEAFF

v_gene: TRBV11-3
d_gene: NA
abundance: NA
j_gene: TRBJ2-1
CDR3nt: TGTGCCAGCAGCTTAGTTGCTGGGGCCGACAATGAGCAGTTCTTC
CDR3aa: CASSLVAGADNEQFF

v_gene: TRBV24-1
d_gene: TRBD1
abundance: once
j_gene: TRBJ2-1
CDR3nt: TGTGCCACTAGCCGCCGGGACAGTCGGTACAATGAGCAGTTCTTC
CDR3aa: CATSRRDSRYNEQFF

v_gene: TRBV6-2/TRBV6-3
d_gene: TRBD2
abundance: NA
j_gene: TRBJ2-1
CDR3nt: TGTGCCAGCAGTTACTACCTAGCGGGAAGATACAACAATGAGCAGTTCTTC
CDR3aa: CASSYYLAGRYNNEQFF

v_gene: TRBV27
d_gene: NA
abundance: NA
j_gene: TRBJ2-1
CDR3nt: TGTGCCAGCACCGACGGTAGCGGTGGGAATGAGCAGTTCTTC
CDR3aa: CASTDGSGGNEQFF

v_gene: TRBV9
d_gene: NA
abundance: NA
j_gene: TRBJ1-4
CDR3nt: TGTGCCAGCAGCGAGGACAGTGGTGAAAAACTGTTTTTT
CDR3aa: CASSEDSGEKLFF

v_gene: TRBV2
d_gene: TRBD2
abundance: NA
j_gene: TRBJ2-1
CDR3nt: TGTGCCAGCAGTCGGGACAGCCGCCTTCTACTAGCGGGAGAGGCGAATGAGCAGTTCTTC
CDR3aa: CASSRDSRLLLAGEANEQFF

v_gene: TRBV28
d_gene: TRBD1
abundance: NA
j_gene: TRBJ2-3
CDR3nt: TGTGCTTCGGGGACAGCTCCTTTGTATACGCAGTATTTT
CDR3aa: CASGTAPLYTQYF

v_gene: TRBV19
d_gene: TRBD2
abundance: once
j_gene: TRBJ2-1
CDR3nt: TGTGCCAGTAGTCGGCTAGCGGGACTCAGCTCCTACAATGAGCAGTTCTTC
CDR3aa: CASSRLAGLSSYNEQFF

v_gene: TRBV4-3
d_gene: NA
abundance: NA
j_gene: TRBJ1-4
CDR3nt: TGCGCCAGCAGCCAAAGTCCAGGGTTGGGTGAAAAACTGTTTTTT
CDR3aa: CASSQSPGLGEKLFF

v_gene: TRBV12-5
d_gene: NA
abundance: NA
j_gene: TRBJ2-1
CDR3nt: TGTGCTAGTGGTTCTCCATTAGTAAGCCATGAGCAGTTCTTC
CDR3aa: CASGSPLVSHEQFF

v_gene: TRBV21-1
d_gene: NA
abundance: NA
j_gene: TRBJ2-1
CDR3nt: TGTGCCAGCAGCCAGGCCCAGGACACCGACAATGAGCAGTTCTTC
CDR3aa: CASSQAQDTDNEQFF

v_gene: TRBV15
d_gene: TRBD2
abundance: NA
j_gene: TRBJ2-2
CDR3nt: TGTGCCACCAGCAGGGAAGCGGGATCGAACACCGGGGAGCTGTTTTTT
CDR3aa: CATSREAGSNTGELFF

v_gene: TRBV18
d_gene: TRBD2
abundance: NA
j_gene: TRBJ2-5
CDR3nt: TGTGCCAGCTCACCTGGGAGGGAGGCTTGGCAAGAGACCCAGTACTTC
CDR3aa: CASSPGREAWQETQYF

v_gene: TRBV6-5
d_gene: NA
abundance: once
j_gene: TRBJ1-5
CDR3nt: TGTGCCAGCAGTCATAGCAATCAGCCCCAGCATTTT
CDR3aa: CASSHSNQPQHF

v_gene: TRBV5-4
d_gene: TRBD2
abundance: NA
j_gene: TRBJ2-3
CDR3nt: TGTGCCAGCAGCTCTCTAGCGGGAGGGATGGATACGCAGTATTTT
CDR3aa: CASSSLAGGMDTQYF

v_gene: TRBV27
d_gene: NA
abundance: once
j_gene: TRBJ1-6
CDR3nt: TGTGCCAGCAGTTTCAGGTTGAGCTCCTATAATTCACCCCTCCACTTT
CDR3aa: CASSFRLSSYNSPLHF

v_gene: TRBV6-2/TRBV6-3
d_gene: NA
abundance: few
j_gene: TRBJ1-2
CDR3nt: TGTGCCAGCAGTTCCCGACAGCTCGGCAAAGGCTATGGCTACACCTTC
CDR3aa: CASSSRQLGKGYGYTF

v_gene: TRBV11-2
d_gene: NA
abundance: NA
j_gene: TRBJ2-7
CDR3nt: TGTGCCAGCAGCTTAGGTCTAGCTGGAGAGCAGTACTTC
CDR3aa: CASSLGLAGEQYF

v_gene: TRBV18
d_gene: NA
abundance: NA
j_gene: TRBJ2-1
CDR3nt: TGTGCCAGCTCCCCACTAACGGGAGTACGGAATGAGCAGTTCTTC
CDR3aa: CASSPLTGVRNEQFF

v_gene: TRBV18
d_gene: NA
abundance: once
j_gene: TRBJ2-3
CDR3nt: TGTGCCAGCTCACCACCGGCCACTAGTTCAAATACGCAGTATTTT
CDR3aa: CASSPPATSSNTQYF

v_gene: TRBV15
d_gene: TRBD2
abundance: once
j_gene: TRBJ2-5
CDR3nt: TGTGCCACCAGCAGAGAGGCTAGCGGGAGACCCCAGGAGACCCAGTACTTC
CDR3aa: CATSREASGRPQETQYF

v_gene: TRBV28
d_gene: NA
abundance: NA
j_gene: TRBJ1-3
CDR3nt: TGTGCCAGCAGTCCAGAGGTAGGGAGCCTGAAGGGAAACACCATATATTTT
CDR3aa: CASSPEVGSLKGNTIYF

v_gene: TRBV18
d_gene: NA
abundance: NA
j_gene: TRBJ2-7
CDR3nt: TGTGCCAGCTCACCAGGGCTCTATGACTCCTACGAGCAGTACTTC
CDR3aa: CASSPGLYDSYEQYF

v_gene: TRBV18
d_gene: TRBD1
abundance: NA
j_gene: TRBJ2-2
CDR3nt: TGTGCCAGCTCACCACCGACAGGGGAAGGGGCCACCGGGGAGCTGTTTTTT
CDR3aa: CASSPPTGEGATGELFF

v_gene: TRBV7-6
d_gene: TRBD1
abundance: few
j_gene: TRBJ1-3
CDR3nt: TGTGCCAGCAGCCCCCTGGGGCAGGGGGCAGGAAACACCATATATTTT
CDR3aa: CASSPLGQGAGNTIYF

v_gene: TRBV6-2/TRBV6-3
d_gene: TRBD2
abundance: NA
j_gene: TRBJ2-1
CDR3nt: TGTGCCAGCAGTTCTAAACTAGCGGGAGTAACCTACAATGAGCAGTTCTTC
CDR3aa: CASSSKLAGVTYNEQFF

v_gene: TRBV6-5
d_gene: NA
abundance: NA
j_gene: TRBJ1-5
CDR3nt: TGTGCCAGCAGTTCCTCAGGGGTTGGCAATCAGCCCCAGCATTTT
CDR3aa: CASSSSGVGNQPQHF

v_gene: TRBV12-5
d_gene: NA
abundance: NA
j_gene: TRBJ2-3
CDR3nt: TGTGCTAGTGGTTTAGAGAGGCCCACAGATACGCAGTATTTT
CDR3aa: CASGLERPTDTQYF

v_gene: TRBV7-2
d_gene: TRBD1
abundance: NA
j_gene: TRBJ1-1
CDR3nt: TGTGCCAGCAGCGGCGGACAGGGAGGCCCCACTGAAGCTTTCTTT
CDR3aa: CASSGGQGGPTEAFF